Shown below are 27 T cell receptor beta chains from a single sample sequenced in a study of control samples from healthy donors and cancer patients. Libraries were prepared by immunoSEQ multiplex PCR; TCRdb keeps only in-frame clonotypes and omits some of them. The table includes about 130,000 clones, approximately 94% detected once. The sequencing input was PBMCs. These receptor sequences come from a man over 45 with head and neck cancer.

CDR3 sequence reads: CASRSGTSYNSPLHF. The CDR3 nucleotides read TGTGCCAGCAGGTCCGGGACAAGCTATAATTCACCCCTCCACTTT. The chain employs TRBV28 and TRBJ1-6; maybe TRBD1 (6 bases). Trimming took 6 bases from V and 3 from J, leaving 12 bases between them. CDR1 MDHEN and CDR2 SYDVKM come from the germline V gene. The CDR3 contains 15 residues.

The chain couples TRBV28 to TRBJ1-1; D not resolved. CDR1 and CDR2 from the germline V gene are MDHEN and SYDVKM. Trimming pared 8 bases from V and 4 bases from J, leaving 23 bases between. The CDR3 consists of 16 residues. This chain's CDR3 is CASLAPGSNKGTEAFF. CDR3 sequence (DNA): TGTGCCAGCCTCGCCCCGGGATCCAATAAGGGCACTGAAGCTTTCTTT. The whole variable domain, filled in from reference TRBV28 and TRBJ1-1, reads DVKVTQSSRYLVKRTGEKVFLECVQDMDHENMFWYRQDPGLGLRLIYFSYDVKMKEKGDIPEGYSVSREKKERFSLILESASTNQTSMYLCASLAPGSNKGTEAFFGQGTRLTVV.

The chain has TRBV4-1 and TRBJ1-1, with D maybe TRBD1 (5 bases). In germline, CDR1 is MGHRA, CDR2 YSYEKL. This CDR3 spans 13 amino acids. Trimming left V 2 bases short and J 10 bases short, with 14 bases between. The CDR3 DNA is TGCGCCAGCAGCCAACCGGGGGTTCACGGAGCTTTCTTT. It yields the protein CASSQPGVHGAFF.

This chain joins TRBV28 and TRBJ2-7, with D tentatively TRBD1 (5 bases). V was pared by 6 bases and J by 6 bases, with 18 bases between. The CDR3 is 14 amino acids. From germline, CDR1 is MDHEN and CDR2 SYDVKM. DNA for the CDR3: TGTGCCAGCAGATCAGGGTGGTCATCGTCCGAGCAGTACTTC. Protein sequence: CASRSGWSSSEQYF. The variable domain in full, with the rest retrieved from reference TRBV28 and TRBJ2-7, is DVKVTQSSRYLVKRTGEKVFLECVQDMDHENMFWYRQDPGLGLRLIYFSYDVKMKEKGDIPEGYSVSREKKERFSLILESASTNQTSMYLCASRSGWSSSEQYFGPGTRLTVT.

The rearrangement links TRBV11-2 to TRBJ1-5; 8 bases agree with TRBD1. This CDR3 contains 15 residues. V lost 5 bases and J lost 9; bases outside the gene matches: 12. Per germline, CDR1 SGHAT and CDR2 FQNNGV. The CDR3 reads CASSRTGGSSGPQHF. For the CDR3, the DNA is TGTGCCAGCAGCCGTACAGGGGGGAGCTCGGGGCCCCAGCATTTT.

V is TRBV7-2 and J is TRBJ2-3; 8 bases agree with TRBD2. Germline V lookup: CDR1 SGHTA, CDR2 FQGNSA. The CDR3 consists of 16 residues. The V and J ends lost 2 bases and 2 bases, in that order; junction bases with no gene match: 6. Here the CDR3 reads CASSLRAGDSTDTQYF. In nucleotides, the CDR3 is TGTGCCAGCAGCTTAAGAGCGGGGGACTCCACAGATACGCAGTATTTT.

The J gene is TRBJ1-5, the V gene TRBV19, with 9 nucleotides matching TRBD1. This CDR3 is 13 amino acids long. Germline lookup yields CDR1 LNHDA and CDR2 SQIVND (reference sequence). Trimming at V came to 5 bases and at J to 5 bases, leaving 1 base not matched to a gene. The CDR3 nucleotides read TGTGCCAGTAGTGGGACAGGGTATCAGCCCCAGCATTTT. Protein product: CASSGTGYQPQHF.

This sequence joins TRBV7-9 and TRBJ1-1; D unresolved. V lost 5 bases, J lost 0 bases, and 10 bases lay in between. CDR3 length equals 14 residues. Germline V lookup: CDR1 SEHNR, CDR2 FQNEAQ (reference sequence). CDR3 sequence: CASSGSWVNTEAFF. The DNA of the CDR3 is TGTGCCAGCAGCGGGTCTTGGGTGAACACTGAAGCTTTCTTT.

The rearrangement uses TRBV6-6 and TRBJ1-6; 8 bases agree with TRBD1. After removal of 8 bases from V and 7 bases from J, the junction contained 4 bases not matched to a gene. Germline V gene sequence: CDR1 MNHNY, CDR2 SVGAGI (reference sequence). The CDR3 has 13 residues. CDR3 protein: CASRYRGNSPLHF. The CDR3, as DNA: TGTGCCAGCCGGTACAGGGGGAATTCACCCCTCCACTTT.

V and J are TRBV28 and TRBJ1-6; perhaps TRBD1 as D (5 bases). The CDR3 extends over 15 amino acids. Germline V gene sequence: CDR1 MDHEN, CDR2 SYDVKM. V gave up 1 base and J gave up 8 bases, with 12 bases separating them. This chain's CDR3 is CASSLSSQGHSPLHF. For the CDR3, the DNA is TGTGCCAGCAGTTTATCGAGCCAGGGCCATTCACCCCTCCACTTT.

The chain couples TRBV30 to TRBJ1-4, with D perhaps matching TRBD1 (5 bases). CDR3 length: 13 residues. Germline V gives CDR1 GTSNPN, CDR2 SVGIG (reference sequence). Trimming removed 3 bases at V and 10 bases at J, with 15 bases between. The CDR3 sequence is CAWRSWTGRKLFF. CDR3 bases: TGTGCCTGGAGAAGTTGGACGGGACGAAAACTGTTTTTT. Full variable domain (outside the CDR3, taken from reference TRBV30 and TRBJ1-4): SQTIHQWPATLVQPVGSPLSLECTVEGTSNPNLYWYRQAAGRGLQLLFYSVGIGQISSEVPQNLSASRPQDRQFILSSKKLLLSDSGFYLCAWRSWTGRKLFFGSGTQLSVL.

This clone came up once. CDR3 sequence: CASSLDRSYEQYF. In DNA form, the CDR3 reads TGTGCCAGCAGCCTCGACCGTTCCTACGAGCAGTACTTC. V gene TRBV11-2 combines with J gene TRBJ2-7; the D is unclear. CDR1 SGHAT and CDR2 FQNNGV come from the germline V gene. The CDR3 extends over 13 amino acids. V lost 5 bases and J lost 1, with 9 bases in between.

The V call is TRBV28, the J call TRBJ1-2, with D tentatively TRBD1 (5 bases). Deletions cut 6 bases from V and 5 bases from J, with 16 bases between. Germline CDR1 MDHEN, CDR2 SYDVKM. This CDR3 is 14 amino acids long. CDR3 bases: TGTGCCAGCAGCCCACCCGGGGCAAGATATGGCTACACCTTC. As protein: CASSPPGARYGYTF.

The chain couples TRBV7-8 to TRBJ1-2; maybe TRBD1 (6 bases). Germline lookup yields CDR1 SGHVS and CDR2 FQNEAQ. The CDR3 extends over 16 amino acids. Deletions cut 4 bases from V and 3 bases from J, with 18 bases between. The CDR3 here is CASSSTPRGGYYGYTF. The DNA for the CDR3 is TGTGCCAGCAGCTCGACCCCCAGGGGTGGGTACTATGGCTACACCTTC.

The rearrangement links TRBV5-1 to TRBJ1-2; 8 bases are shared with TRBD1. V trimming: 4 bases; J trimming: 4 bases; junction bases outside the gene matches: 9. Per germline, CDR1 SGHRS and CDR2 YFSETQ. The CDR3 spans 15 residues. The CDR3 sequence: CASSPSGQALYGYTF. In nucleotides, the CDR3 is TGCGCCAGCAGCCCCTCGGGACAGGCCCTCTATGGCTACACCTTC.

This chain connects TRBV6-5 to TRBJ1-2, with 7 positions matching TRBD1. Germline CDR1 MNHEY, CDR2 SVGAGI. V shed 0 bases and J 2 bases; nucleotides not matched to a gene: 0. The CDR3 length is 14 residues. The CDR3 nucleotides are TGTGCCAGCAGTTACTCGACAGGGAACTATGGCTACACCTTC. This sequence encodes CASSYSTGNYGYTF.

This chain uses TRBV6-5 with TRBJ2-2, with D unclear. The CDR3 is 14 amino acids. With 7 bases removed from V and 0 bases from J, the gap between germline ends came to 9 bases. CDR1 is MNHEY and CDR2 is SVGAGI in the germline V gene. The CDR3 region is CASKPGPNTGELFF. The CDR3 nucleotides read TGTGCCAGCAAGCCGGGCCCGAACACCGGGGAGCTGTTTTTT.

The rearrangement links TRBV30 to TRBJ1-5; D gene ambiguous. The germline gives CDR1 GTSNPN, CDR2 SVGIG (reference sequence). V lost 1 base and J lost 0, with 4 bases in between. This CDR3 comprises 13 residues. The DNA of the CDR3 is TGTGCCTGGAGTGATAATAGCAATCAGCCCCAGCATTTT. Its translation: CAWSDNSNQPQHF.

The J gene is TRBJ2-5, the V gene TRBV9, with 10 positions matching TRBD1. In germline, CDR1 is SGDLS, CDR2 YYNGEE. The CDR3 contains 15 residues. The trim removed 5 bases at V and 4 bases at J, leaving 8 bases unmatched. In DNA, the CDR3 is TGTGCCAGCAGTGCCCTGGGACAGGGGATAGAGACCCAGTACTTC. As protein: CASSALGQGIETQYF.

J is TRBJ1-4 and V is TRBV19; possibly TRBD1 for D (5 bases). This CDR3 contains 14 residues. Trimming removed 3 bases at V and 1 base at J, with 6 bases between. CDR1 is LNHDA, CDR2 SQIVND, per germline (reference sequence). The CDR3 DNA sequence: TGTGCCAGTAGTATCGGGGGAACTAATGAAAAACTGTTTTTT. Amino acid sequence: CASSIGGTNEKLFF.

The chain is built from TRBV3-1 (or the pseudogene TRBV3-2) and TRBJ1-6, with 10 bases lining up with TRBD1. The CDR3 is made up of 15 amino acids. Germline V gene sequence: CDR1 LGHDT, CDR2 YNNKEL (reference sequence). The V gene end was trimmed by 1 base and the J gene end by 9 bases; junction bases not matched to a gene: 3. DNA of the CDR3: TGTGCCAGCAGCCAAGGGACAGGGGGAGGTTCACCCCTCCACTTT. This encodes CASSQGTGGGSPLHF.

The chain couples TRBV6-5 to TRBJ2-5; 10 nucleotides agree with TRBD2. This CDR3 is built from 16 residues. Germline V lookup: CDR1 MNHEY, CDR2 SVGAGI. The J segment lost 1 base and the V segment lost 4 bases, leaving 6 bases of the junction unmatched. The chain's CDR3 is CASSWSGGAPQETQYF. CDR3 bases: TGTGCCAGCAGTTGGAGCGGGGGGGCCCCCCAAGAGACCCAGTACTTC.

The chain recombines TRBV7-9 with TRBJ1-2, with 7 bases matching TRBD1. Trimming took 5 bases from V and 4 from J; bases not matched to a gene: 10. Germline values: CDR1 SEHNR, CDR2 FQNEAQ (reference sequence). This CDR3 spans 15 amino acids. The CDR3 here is CASSAGLGQAYGYTF. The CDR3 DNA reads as TGTGCCAGCAGCGCAGGCTTAGGACAGGCCTATGGCTACACCTTC.

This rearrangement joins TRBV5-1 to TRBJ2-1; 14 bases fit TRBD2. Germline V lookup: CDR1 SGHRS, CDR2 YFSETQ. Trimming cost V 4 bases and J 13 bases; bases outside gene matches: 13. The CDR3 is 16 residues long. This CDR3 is CASSPGTSGGIKEQFF. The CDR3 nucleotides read TGCGCCAGCAGCCCAGGGACTAGCGGGGGTATTAAGGAACAGTTCTTC.

CDR3 bases: TGTGCCAGCCAAGGGACTTTTTTTCAAGAGACCCAGTACTTC. Translation gives CASQGTFFQETQYF. The chain joins TRBV2 to TRBJ2-5, with D perhaps TRBD2 (6 bases). The length of the CDR3 is 14 residues. Germline V gene sequence: CDR1 SNHLY, CDR2 FYNNEI. V shed 8 bases and J shed 2 bases, with 15 bases lying between them.

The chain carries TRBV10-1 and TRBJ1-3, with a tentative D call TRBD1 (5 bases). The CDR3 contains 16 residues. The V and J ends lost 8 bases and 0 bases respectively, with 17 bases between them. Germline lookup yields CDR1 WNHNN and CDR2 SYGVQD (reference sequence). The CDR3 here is CASEGYRGDSGNTIYF. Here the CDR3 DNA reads TGCGCCAGCGAGGGGTATCGGGGAGACTCTGGAAACACCATATATTTT.

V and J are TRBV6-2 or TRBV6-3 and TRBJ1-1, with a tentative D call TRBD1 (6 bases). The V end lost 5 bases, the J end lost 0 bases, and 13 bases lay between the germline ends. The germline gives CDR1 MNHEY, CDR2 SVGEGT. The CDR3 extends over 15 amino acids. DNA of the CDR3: TGTGCCAGCAGTCCCAGGACAGTACTGAACACTGAAGCTTTCTTT. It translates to CASSPRTVLNTEAFF.